A selection of T cell receptor beta chains follows, all from one sample in a study of beta chain features in type 1 diabetes. Clones were sequenced by immunoSEQ multiplex PCR, and TCRdb holds only the in-frame ones, with some missing. The top ten hold around 2.5% of the sample, which has 100,000 to 150,000 clones, roughly 17% seen once. Input material: central memory CD4+ T cells from blood. The receptors shown here come from a man between 18 and 35 years old with type 1 diabetes. Both conserved end residues are part of each CDR3. A D gene is named only where the DNA matches it firmly. A row's size may be missing; if present it is once, few, many or a size class.

clone_size: few
j_call: TRBJ1-2
d_call: -
v_call: TRBV5-1
cdr3_aa: CASSFQDNYGYTF
cdr3_nt: TGCGCCAGCAGCTTTCAGGATAACTATGGCTACACCTTC

clone_size: -
j_call: TRBJ2-2
d_call: -
v_call: TRBV4-3
cdr3_aa: CASSQLQLTGELFF
cdr3_nt: TGCGCCAGCAGCCAATTACAGCTTACCGGGGAGCTGTTTTTT

clone_size: few
j_call: TRBJ2-7
d_call: -
v_call: TRBV10-2
cdr3_aa: CASSEAGTEQYF
cdr3_nt: TGCGCCAGCAGTGAAGCAGGGACCGAGCAGTACTTC

clone_size: once
j_call: TRBJ2-2
d_call: TRBD1
v_call: TRBV7-2
cdr3_aa: CASSLQGERTGELFF
cdr3_nt: TGTGCCAGCAGCCTCCAGGGGGAACGCACCGGGGAGCTGTTTTTT

clone_size: -
j_call: TRBJ2-7
d_call: TRBD1
v_call: TRBV6-5
cdr3_aa: CASSYRGVGSYEQYF
cdr3_nt: TGTGCCAGCAGCTACAGGGGGGTAGGCTCCTACGAGCAGTACTTC

clone_size: -
j_call: TRBJ2-2
d_call: TRBD1
v_call: TRBV9
cdr3_aa: CASSVAGGTGELFF
cdr3_nt: TGTGCCAGCAGCGTCGCAGGGGGCACCGGGGAGCTGTTTTTT

clone_size: -
j_call: TRBJ2-3
d_call: -
v_call: TRBV5-1
cdr3_aa: CASSSTVISTDTQYF
cdr3_nt: TGCGCCAGCAGCTCGACAGTAATTAGCACAGATACGCAGTATTTT

clone_size: -
j_call: TRBJ1-3
d_call: TRBD1
v_call: TRBV5-4
cdr3_aa: CASSSWDRSSGNTIYF
cdr3_nt: TGTGCCAGCAGCTCCTGGGACAGGAGCTCTGGAAACACCATATATTTT

clone_size: few
j_call: TRBJ1-4
d_call: -
v_call: TRBV4-1
cdr3_aa: CASSQVTVNEKLFF
cdr3_nt: TGCGCCAGCAGCCAAGTGACAGTGAATGAAAAACTGTTTTTT

clone_size: -
j_call: TRBJ1-2
d_call: -
v_call: TRBV30
cdr3_aa: CAWSAMGSYGYTF
cdr3_nt: TGTGCCTGGAGTGCGATGGGATCCTATGGCTACACCTTC

clone_size: -
j_call: TRBJ2-3
d_call: -
v_call: TRBV5-1
cdr3_aa: CASSRTGDTDTQYF
cdr3_nt: TGCGCCAGCAGCCGGACCGGGGACACAGATACGCAGTATTTT

clone_size: many
j_call: TRBJ2-1
d_call: -
v_call: TRBV7-9
cdr3_aa: CASSLAPSSYNEQFF
cdr3_nt: TGTGCCAGCAGCTTAGCACCTAGCTCCTACAATGAGCAGTTCTTC

clone_size: -
j_call: TRBJ1-1
d_call: TRBD1
v_call: TRBV7-9
cdr3_aa: CASSQTGGITEAFF
cdr3_nt: TGTGCCAGCAGCCAGACAGGGGGCATCACTGAAGCTTTCTTT

clone_size: few
j_call: TRBJ2-1
d_call: TRBD2
v_call: TRBV18
cdr3_aa: CASSPMLAGGDEQFF
cdr3_nt: TGTGCCAGCTCACCAATGCTAGCGGGGGGCGATGAGCAGTTCTTC

clone_size: -
j_call: TRBJ2-7
d_call: -
v_call: TRBV4-1
cdr3_aa: CASSQAFGKGSWSSYEQYF
cdr3_nt: TGCGCCAGCAGCCAAGCGTTTGGTAAGGGTTCGTGGAGTTCCTACGAGCAGTACTTC

clone_size: -
j_call: TRBJ1-1
d_call: -
v_call: TRBV5-1
cdr3_aa: CASSLEAGRTEAFF
cdr3_nt: TGCGCCAGCAGCTTGGAGGCCGGGAGGACTGAAGCTTTCTTT

clone_size: -
j_call: TRBJ2-1
d_call: TRBD2
v_call: TRBV4-3
cdr3_aa: CASSQGSAGTYNEQFF
cdr3_nt: TGCGCCAGCAGCCAAGGATCAGCGGGGACCTACAATGAGCAGTTCTTC

clone_size: few
j_call: TRBJ2-7
d_call: -
v_call: TRBV5-1
cdr3_aa: CASSLEGLGEQYF
cdr3_nt: TGCGCCAGCAGCTTGGAGGGGCTGGGTGAGCAGTACTTC

clone_size: few
j_call: TRBJ2-1
d_call: -
v_call: TRBV5-4
cdr3_aa: CASSLKAGPTYNEQFF
cdr3_nt: TGTGCCAGCAGCTTAAAAGCAGGGCCCACTTACAATGAGCAGTTCTTC

clone_size: -
j_call: TRBJ2-3
d_call: -
v_call: TRBV5-1
cdr3_aa: CASSLEDSADTQYF
cdr3_nt: TGCGCCAGCAGCTTGGAAGACTCCGCAGATACGCAGTATTTT

clone_size: -
j_call: TRBJ1-1
d_call: TRBD1
v_call: TRBV29-1
cdr3_aa: CSVEEGARTGARYTEAFF
cdr3_nt: TGCAGCGTTGAAGAAGGGGCCAGGACAGGGGCCCGGTACACTGAAGCTTTCTTT

clone_size: few
j_call: TRBJ2-5
d_call: -
v_call: TRBV21-1
cdr3_aa: CASSQSLAGGHRQETQYF
cdr3_nt: TGTGCCAGCAGCCAATCATTAGCGGGGGGGCACCGCCAAGAGACCCAGTACTTC

clone_size: few
j_call: TRBJ2-1
d_call: -
v_call: TRBV5-1
cdr3_aa: CASSIRDSDEQFF
cdr3_nt: TGCGCCAGCAGCATACGGGACTCCGATGAGCAGTTCTTC

clone_size: -
j_call: TRBJ1-3
d_call: TRBD1
v_call: TRBV10-3
cdr3_aa: CAIGLTGGSGNTIYF
cdr3_nt: TGTGCCATCGGGTTGACAGGGGGCTCTGGAAACACCATATATTTT

clone_size: few
j_call: TRBJ1-2
d_call: -
v_call: TRBV11-2
cdr3_aa: CATGEQPNYGYTF
cdr3_nt: TGTGCCACAGGAGAACAGCCAAACTATGGCTACACCTTC

clone_size: few
j_call: TRBJ1-2
d_call: -
v_call: TRBV7-2
cdr3_aa: CASSSGFHNGYTF
cdr3_nt: TGTGCCAGCAGTTCAGGGTTCCACAATGGCTACACCTTC

clone_size: -
j_call: TRBJ1-5
d_call: -
v_call: TRBV19
cdr3_aa: CASSMAGRMGNQPQHF
cdr3_nt: TGTGCCAGTAGTATGGCGGGTCGTATGGGCAATCAGCCCCAGCATTTT

clone_size: few
j_call: TRBJ2-3
d_call: TRBD2
v_call: TRBV29-1
cdr3_aa: CSVARGGSSLGTQYF
cdr3_nt: TGCAGCGTCGCCCGGGGGGGCTCCAGTTTAGGTACGCAGTATTTT

clone_size: few
j_call: TRBJ2-7
d_call: TRBD1
v_call: TRBV9
cdr3_aa: CASSARTTGEQYF
cdr3_nt: TGTGCCAGCAGCGCCCGTACGACAGGGGAGCAGTACTTC

clone_size: -
j_call: TRBJ2-3
d_call: -
v_call: TRBV7-2
cdr3_aa: CASSLGAVADTQYF
cdr3_nt: TGTGCCAGCAGCTTAGGGGCCGTGGCAGATACGCAGTATTTT

clone_size: many
j_call: TRBJ2-7
d_call: -
v_call: TRBV5-4
cdr3_aa: CASSLMAGNYEQYF
cdr3_nt: TGTGCCAGCAGCTTGATGGCAGGGAACTACGAGCAGTACTTC

clone_size: few
j_call: TRBJ1-5
d_call: -
v_call: TRBV2
cdr3_aa: CASSYDPYSNQPQHF
cdr3_nt: TGTGCCAGCAGTTATGATCCCTATAGCAATCAGCCCCAGCATTTT

clone_size: -
j_call: TRBJ2-2
d_call: TRBD2
v_call: TRBV6-5
cdr3_aa: CASSYWASGNTGELFF
cdr3_nt: TGTGCCAGCAGTTACTGGGCTAGCGGGAACACCGGGGAGCTGTTTTTT

clone_size: many
j_call: TRBJ1-5
d_call: TRBD1
v_call: TRBV2
cdr3_aa: CASSEGQGFQPQHF
cdr3_nt: TGTGCCAGCAGTGAGGGACAGGGATTTCAGCCCCAGCATTTT

clone_size: few
j_call: TRBJ2-7
d_call: -
v_call: TRBV7-2
cdr3_aa: CASSLQSGQYF
cdr3_nt: TGTGCCAGCAGCTTACAATCGGGGCAGTACTTC

clone_size: -
j_call: TRBJ2-7
d_call: TRBD2
v_call: TRBV20-1
cdr3_aa: CSASYLTSVPF
cdr3_nt: TGCAGTGCTAGTTATCTTACTAGCGTTCCCTTC

clone_size: -
j_call: TRBJ2-5
d_call: TRBD1
v_call: TRBV7-2
cdr3_aa: CASSRDRGETQYF
cdr3_nt: TGTGCCAGCAGCCGTGACAGGGGAGAGACCCAGTACTTC

clone_size: few
j_call: TRBJ2-3
d_call: TRBD2
v_call: TRBV27
cdr3_aa: CASSLGGGEVDTQYF
cdr3_nt: TGTGCCAGCAGTTTAGGGGGAGGGGAAGTAGATACGCAGTATTTT

clone_size: -
j_call: TRBJ2-4
d_call: -
v_call: TRBV19
cdr3_aa: CASSIRDRKNIQYF
cdr3_nt: TGTGCCAGTAGTATACGAGACCGCAAAAACATTCAGTACTTC

clone_size: few
j_call: TRBJ2-2
d_call: TRBD1
v_call: TRBV29-1
cdr3_aa: CSVGRVGQTNTGELFF
cdr3_nt: TGCAGCGTTGGAAGGGTGGGACAGACAAACACCGGGGAGCTGTTTTTT

clone_size: -
j_call: TRBJ1-1
d_call: -
v_call: TRBV27
cdr3_aa: CASSFRRMNTEAFF
cdr3_nt: TGTGCCAGCAGTTTCCGCAGGATGAACACTGAAGCTTTCTTT

clone_size: -
j_call: TRBJ2-6
d_call: TRBD2
v_call: TRBV4-3
cdr3_aa: CASSQGLAGGSGANVLTF
cdr3_nt: TGCGCCAGCAGCCAAGGCCTAGCGGGGGGCTCTGGGGCCAACGTCCTGACTTTC

clone_size: many
j_call: TRBJ2-1
d_call: TRBD1
v_call: TRBV28
cdr3_aa: CASSLLGQGLYNEQFF
cdr3_nt: TGTGCCAGCAGTCTCCTGGGACAGGGCCTCTACAATGAGCAGTTCTTC

clone_size: -
j_call: TRBJ1-1
d_call: -
v_call: TRBV5-1
cdr3_aa: CASSLESAGNTEAFF
cdr3_nt: TGCGCCAGCAGCTTGGAAAGCGCGGGGAACACTGAAGCTTTCTTT

clone_size: few
j_call: TRBJ2-1
d_call: -
v_call: TRBV2
cdr3_aa: CASSGVAPNEQFF
cdr3_nt: TGTGCCAGCAGTGGGGTAGCGCCCAATGAGCAGTTCTTC

clone_size: few
j_call: TRBJ1-3
d_call: -
v_call: TRBV7-8
cdr3_aa: CASSFTDSGNTIYF
cdr3_nt: TGTGCCAGCAGCTTCACGGACTCTGGAAACACCATATATTTT

clone_size: many
j_call: TRBJ2-1
d_call: -
v_call: TRBV4-2
cdr3_aa: CASSQDRSDIYNEQFF
cdr3_nt: TGTGCCAGCAGCCAAGATCGGAGTGACATCTACAATGAGCAGTTCTTC

clone_size: -
j_call: TRBJ1-5
d_call: -
v_call: TRBV5-1
cdr3_aa: CASSQGQNQPQHF
cdr3_nt: TGCGCCAGCAGCCAAGGGCAGAATCAGCCCCAGCATTTT

clone_size: few
j_call: TRBJ2-7
d_call: TRBD1
v_call: TRBV2
cdr3_aa: CASSEALQGDEQYF
cdr3_nt: TGTGCCAGCAGTGAAGCGCTCCAGGGGGACGAGCAGTACTTC

clone_size: few
j_call: TRBJ1-1
d_call: -
v_call: TRBV2
cdr3_aa: CASRETGGAFF
cdr3_nt: TGTGCCAGCAGAGAGACAGGAGGAGCTTTCTTT

clone_size: few
j_call: TRBJ2-1
d_call: -
v_call: TRBV5-4
cdr3_aa: CASSLPGLYNEQFF
cdr3_nt: TGTGCCAGCAGCTTACCGGGACTGTACAATGAGCAGTTCTTC

clone_size: -
j_call: TRBJ1-1
d_call: TRBD1
v_call: TRBV27
cdr3_aa: CATARDDRGWFSEAFF
cdr3_nt: TGTGCCACCGCCAGGGATGACAGGGGATGGTTTAGTGAAGCTTTCTTT

clone_size: few
j_call: TRBJ2-1
d_call: -
v_call: TRBV7-2
cdr3_aa: CASSLAGDSYNEQFF
cdr3_nt: TGTGCCAGCAGCTTAGCGGGGGACTCCTACAATGAGCAGTTCTTC

clone_size: medium-sized
j_call: TRBJ2-6
d_call: -
v_call: TRBV14
cdr3_aa: CASSQGSSGANVLTF
cdr3_nt: TGTGCCAGCAGCCAAGGGAGCTCTGGGGCCAACGTCCTGACTTTC

clone_size: once
j_call: TRBJ1-6
d_call: -
v_call: TRBV20-1
cdr3_aa: CSLFSSPLHF
cdr3_nt: TGCAGTTTGTTTAGTTCACCCCTCCACTTT